The clone carrying this T cell receptor (beta chain) was observed once. This record belongs to a study of control samples from healthy donors and cancer patients. TCRdb's copy holds only in-frame clones and misses some; the assay was immunoSEQ multiplex PCR. The sample lists about 190,000 clones, about 90% occurring once. V was trimmed by 3 bases and J by 0 bases, leaving 18 bases between them. Germline CDR1 reads MNHNS; CDR2 reads SASEGT. There are 17 residues in the CDR3. The sequence came from a man aged 25-40 years in good health. The V call is TRBV6-1, the J call TRBJ2-7; D possibly corresponds to TRBD1 (5 bases). Source material: blood. The DNA for the CDR3 is TGTGCCAGCAGTGACCGGCCCCCAGGGTGGGGCTCCTACGAGCAGTACTTC. Amino acid sequence: CASSDRPPGWGSYEQYF.